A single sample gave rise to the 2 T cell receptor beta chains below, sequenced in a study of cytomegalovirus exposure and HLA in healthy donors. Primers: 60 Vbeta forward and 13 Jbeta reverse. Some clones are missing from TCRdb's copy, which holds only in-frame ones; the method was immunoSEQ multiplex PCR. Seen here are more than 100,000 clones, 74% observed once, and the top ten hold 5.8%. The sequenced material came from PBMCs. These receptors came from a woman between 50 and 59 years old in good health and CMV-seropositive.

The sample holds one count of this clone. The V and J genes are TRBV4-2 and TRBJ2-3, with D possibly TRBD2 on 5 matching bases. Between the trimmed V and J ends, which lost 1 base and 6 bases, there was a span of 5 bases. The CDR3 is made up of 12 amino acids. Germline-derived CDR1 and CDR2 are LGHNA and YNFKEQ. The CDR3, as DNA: TGTGCCAGCAGCCAAGGCGGGGATACGCAGTATTTT. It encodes CASSQGGDTQYF.

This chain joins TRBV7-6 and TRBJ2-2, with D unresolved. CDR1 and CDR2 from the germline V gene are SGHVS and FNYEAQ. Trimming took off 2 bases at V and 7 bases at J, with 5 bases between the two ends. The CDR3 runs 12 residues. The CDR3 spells CASSLSLGELFF. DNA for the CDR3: TGTGCCAGCAGCTTATCCCTCGGGGAGCTGTTTTTT.